These T cell receptor beta chains were read from a single sample in a study of T cells in Graves' hyperthyroidism and ophthalmopathy. TCRdb ran MiXCR on the multiplex PCR reads and lists one entry per CDR3 protein. This sample yields about 560,000 distinct CDR3 sequences, of which over 15% are seen a single time; around 19% belongs to the top ten. Material: blood. The receptors were sampled from a woman aged 18-29 years with Graves' hyperthyroidism. CDR3s include the opening cysteine and the closing phenylalanine or tryptophan. A D gene is named only where the DNA matches it firmly. For some rows the clone size is stated as once, few or many, or as a class when expanded; others skip it.

J | size | D | V | DNA | CDR3
TRBJ1-1 | many | TRBD1 | TRBV27 | TGTGCCAGCAAATGGCAGGGGGGGACTGAAGCTTTCTTT | CASKWQGGTEAFF
TRBJ2-1 | - | - | TRBV5-5 | TGTGCCAGCAGCTTGCGTGGAAACAATGAGCAGTTCTTC | CASSLRGNNEQFF
TRBJ1-1 | few | - | TRBV18 | TGTGCCAGCTCACCACACATTCAGGGGATTAACACTGAAGCTTTCTTT | CASSPHIQGINTEAFF
TRBJ1-6 | few | TRBD1 | TRBV20-1 | TGCAGTGCTAGACCTCCGGGACAGGATAATTCACCCCTCCACTTT | CSARPPGQDNSPLHF
TRBJ1-5 | - | - | TRBV19 | TGTGCCAGTAGTATTGGGTCCCTTCCCCAGCATTTT | CASSIGSLPQHF
TRBJ2-2 | - | TRBD2 | TRBV6-1 | TGTGCCAGCGGACTAGCGGAGAACACCGGGGAGCTGTTTTTT | CASGLAENTGELFF
TRBJ2-1 | many | TRBD2 | TRBV5-1 | TGCGCCAGTAGAGCGGGGGGGAACGATGAGCAGTTCTTC | CASRAGGNDEQFF
TRBJ1-2 | many | TRBD1 | TRBV9 | TGTGCCAGCAGCGTTAACCCCGACAGGGGCTATGGCTACACCTTC | CASSVNPDRGYGYTF
TRBJ1-1 | many | - | TRBV12-3/TRBV12-4 | TGTGCCAGCAGTTTAGATGGGTTTGAAGCTTTCTTT | CASSLDGFEAFF
TRBJ2-1 | few | - | TRBV24-1 | TGTGCCACCAGTGCCCAGGGGGGGACAGAGCAGTTCTTC | CATSAQGGTEQFF
TRBJ2-1 | few | - | TRBV29-1 | TGCAGCGACAAACCGGGACAACCAAACAATGAGCAGTTCTTC | CSDKPGQPNNEQFF
TRBJ1-1 | many | TRBD1 | TRBV6-1 | TGTGCCAGCAGTGAGGTCAGGGGGAGAGTTACTGAAGCTTTCTTT | CASSEVRGRVTEAFF
TRBJ2-7 | few | - | TRBV24-1 | TGTGCCACCAGTGAAGCAGGGCCCTCCTACGAGCAGTACTTC | CATSEAGPSYEQYF
TRBJ2-7 | - | TRBD2 | TRBV19 | TGTGCCAGTAGCACAGCGGGAGGGCCTAGGCAGCAGTACTTC | CASSTAGGPRQQYF
TRBJ2-2 | - | - | TRBV30 | TGTGCCTGGAGTGTTGCTGGAGCCGGGGAGCTGTTTTTT | CAWSVAGAGELFF
TRBJ2-1 | many | - | TRBV20-1 | TGCAGTGCGATTGAACCGGGACTTGACTACAATGAGCAGTTCTTC | CSAIEPGLDYNEQFF
TRBJ2-7 | few | TRBD1 | TRBV29-1 | TGCAGCGCAGGTGGGACAGGGGCCTACGAGCAGTACTTC | CSAGGTGAYEQYF
TRBJ2-5 | - | - | TRBV5-1 | TGCGCCAGCAGCTTGGGGTCAGCGTACCAAGAGACCCAGTACTTC | CASSLGSAYQETQYF
TRBJ1-4 | - | TRBD1 | TRBV30 | TGTGCCTGGAGTAGGGGGACAGGGAAACGCTTAGGAGAAAAACTGTTTTTT | CAWSRGTGKRLGEKLFF
TRBJ1-2 | many | TRBD1 | TRBV27 | TGTGCCAGCAGTTCTACAGGGGTGGGCGGCTACACCTTC | CASSSTGVGGYTF
TRBJ2-2 | many | - | TRBV11-2 | TGTGCCAGCAGCTCTTACTACAGGAACACCGGGGAGCTGTTTTTT | CASSSYYRNTGELFF
TRBJ1-2 | few | - | TRBV5-1 | TGCGCCAGCAGCCCGGAGAACTATGGCTACACCTTC | CASSPENYGYTF
TRBJ2-3 | few | - | TRBV11-2 | TGTGCCAGCGAAAGGTACACAGATACGCAGTATTTT | CASERYTDTQYF
TRBJ2-1 | once | TRBD2 | TRBV5-1 | TGCGCCAGCAGCTTGGTCCCCATAGTGGGAGCGGGAGCCTTGTATGAGCAGTTCTTC | CASSLVPIVGAGALYEQFF
TRBJ2-1 | few | - | TRBV7-8 | TGTGCCAGCAGCTTAGCGTCTAGAGATGAGCAGTTCTTC | CASSLASRDEQFF
TRBJ1-1 | many | - | TRBV9 | TGTGCCAGCAGCGTATTCAAGGGGCAGGGGATAGTCAAAGACACTGAAGCTTTCTTT | CASSVFKGQGIVKDTEAFF
TRBJ1-5 | - | TRBD1 | TRBV11-3 | TGTGCCAGCAGCCCGTCTGGGGGACAGGGCCCTATGGGCAATCAGCCCCAGCATTTT | CASSPSGGQGPMGNQPQHF
TRBJ1-2 | - | - | TRBV19 | TGTGCCAGTAGCAATCCCCTATCCGGGACGTCGGGCTACACCTTC | CASSNPLSGTSGYTF
TRBJ2-7 | few | - | TRBV29-1 | TGCAGCGTTGCGATGGGGGTGCTAGTTTACGAGCAGTACTTC | CSVAMGVLVYEQYF
TRBJ2-5 | - | TRBD2 | TRBV20-1 | TGCAGTGCTGACCTACTAGCGGGAGTTGTACAGACCCAGTACTTC | CSADLLAGVVQTQYF
TRBJ2-5 | many | - | TRBV2 | TGTGCCAGCAGCGAAGGGGGGGGGGCCGGACTGTACCAAGAGACCCAGTACTTC | CASSEGGGAGLYQETQYF
TRBJ1-1 | many | - | TRBV2 | TGTGCCAGCAGTGAAGGGCAGAATAAAGCTTTCTTT | CASSEGQNKAFF
TRBJ2-7 | - | - | TRBV19 | TGTGCCAGTAGCCATCCCGCCGAGGGACGCAACGAGCAGTACTTC | CASSHPAEGRNEQYF
TRBJ1-2 | few | - | TRBV7-9 | TGTGCCAGCAGTCCCCCACAGGGCTTCTATGGCTACACCTTC | CASSPPQGFYGYTF
TRBJ1-5 | many | TRBD1 | TRBV7-9 | TGTGCCAGCAGCCAGGACAGGGGTCAGCCCCAGCATTTT | CASSQDRGQPQHF
TRBJ1-1 | many | - | TRBV7-3 | TGTGCCAGCAGCTCCGGACAGCCGAACACTGAAGCTTTCTTT | CASSSGQPNTEAFF
TRBJ1-5 | - | - | TRBV6-2/TRBV6-3 | TGTGCCAGCAGTTACGATGACAGGATAGGCGGCAATCAGCCCCAGCATTTT | CASSYDDRIGGNQPQHF
TRBJ2-7 | - | TRBD1 | TRBV28 | TGTGCCAGCAGTTTAACCGGGACAGGTGAGCAGTACTTC | CASSLTGTGEQYF
TRBJ1-2 | - | - | TRBV6-1 | TGTGCCAGCCGAGCCGGTATCTATGGCTACACCTTC | CASRAGIYGYTF
TRBJ2-3 | - | - | TRBV6-2/TRBV6-3 | TGTGCCAGCAGTTACGGAGCAACTTTCACAGATACGCAGTATTTT | CASSYGATFTDTQYF
TRBJ2-1 | few | TRBD2 | TRBV6-1 | TGTGCCAGCAAACTAGCGGCCTCTGACTACAATGAGCAGTTCTTC | CASKLAASDYNEQFF
TRBJ2-1 | many | TRBD2 | TRBV29-1 | TGCAGCGTTGGTCGCTTCCGCGGGAGTCCCTCCTACAATGAGCAGTTCTTC | CSVGRFRGSPSYNEQFF
TRBJ1-5 | - | TRBD1 | TRBV24-1 | TGTGCCACCAGTGATCCCGGGACAGGGTCCAATCAGCCCCAGCATTTT | CATSDPGTGSNQPQHF
TRBJ2-7 | many | - | TRBV11-3 | TGTGCCAGCAGCCCGGGTTCCTCCCTCTACGAGCAGTACTTC | CASSPGSSLYEQYF
TRBJ2-5 | many | - | TRBV7-9 | TGTGCCAGCAGCGAGACAACCCAAGAGACCCAGTACTTC | CASSETTQETQYF
TRBJ1-4 | - | - | TRBV18 | TGTGCCAGCTCAATACAGAATGAAAAACTGTTTTTT | CASSIQNEKLFF